This T cell receptor (beta chain) was captured in a study of T cell changes during pregnancy in multiple sclerosis. Generated by immunoSEQ multiplex PCR, the TCRdb table keeps only in-frame clones and is missing some. The sample holds approximately 12,000 clones, about 88% seen once. This receptor was identified in a female donor in good health, enrolled as a control in a pregnancy study. Sequenced material: CD8+ T cells from peripheral blood mononuclear cells, taken in the second trimester of pregnancy.

The chain's CDR3 is CASSDSTDTGELFF. The DNA for the CDR3 is TGTGCCAGCAGTGACTCCACGGACACCGGGGAGCTGTTTTTT. V gene TRBV6-4 combines with J gene TRBJ2-2; D not resolved. There are 14 residues in the CDR3. Germline CDR1 and CDR2: MRHNA and SNTAGT. The V end lost 0 bases, the J end lost 3 bases, and 5 bases lay between the germline ends.